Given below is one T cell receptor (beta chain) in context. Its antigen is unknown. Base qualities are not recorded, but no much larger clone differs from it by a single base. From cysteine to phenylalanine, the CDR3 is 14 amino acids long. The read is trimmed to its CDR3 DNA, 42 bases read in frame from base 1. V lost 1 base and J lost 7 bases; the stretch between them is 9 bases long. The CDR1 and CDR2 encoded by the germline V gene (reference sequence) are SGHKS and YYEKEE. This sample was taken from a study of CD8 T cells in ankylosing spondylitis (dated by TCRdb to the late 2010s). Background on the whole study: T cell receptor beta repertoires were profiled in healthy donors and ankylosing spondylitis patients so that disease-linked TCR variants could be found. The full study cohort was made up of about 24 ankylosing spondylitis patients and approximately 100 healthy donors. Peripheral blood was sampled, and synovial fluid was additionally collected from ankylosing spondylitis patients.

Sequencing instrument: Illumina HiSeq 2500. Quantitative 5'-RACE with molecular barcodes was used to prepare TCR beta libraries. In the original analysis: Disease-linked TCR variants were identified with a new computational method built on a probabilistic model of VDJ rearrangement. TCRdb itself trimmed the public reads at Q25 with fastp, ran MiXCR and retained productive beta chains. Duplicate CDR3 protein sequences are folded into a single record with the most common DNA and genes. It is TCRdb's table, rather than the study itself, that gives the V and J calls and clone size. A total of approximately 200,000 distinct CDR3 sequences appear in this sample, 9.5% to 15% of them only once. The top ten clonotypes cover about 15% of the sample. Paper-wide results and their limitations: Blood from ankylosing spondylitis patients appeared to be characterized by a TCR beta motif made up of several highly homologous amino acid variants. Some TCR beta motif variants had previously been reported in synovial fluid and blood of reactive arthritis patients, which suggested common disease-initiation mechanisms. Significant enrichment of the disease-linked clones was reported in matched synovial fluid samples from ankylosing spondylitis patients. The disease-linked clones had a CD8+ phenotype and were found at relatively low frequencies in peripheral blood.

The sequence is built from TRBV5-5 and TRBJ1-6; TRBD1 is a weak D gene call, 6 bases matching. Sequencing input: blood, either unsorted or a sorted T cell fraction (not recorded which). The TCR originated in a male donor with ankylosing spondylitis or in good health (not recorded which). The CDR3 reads CASSLSGANSPLHF. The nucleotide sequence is TGTGCCAGCAGCTTGTCAGGGGCGAATTCACCCCTCCACTTT.